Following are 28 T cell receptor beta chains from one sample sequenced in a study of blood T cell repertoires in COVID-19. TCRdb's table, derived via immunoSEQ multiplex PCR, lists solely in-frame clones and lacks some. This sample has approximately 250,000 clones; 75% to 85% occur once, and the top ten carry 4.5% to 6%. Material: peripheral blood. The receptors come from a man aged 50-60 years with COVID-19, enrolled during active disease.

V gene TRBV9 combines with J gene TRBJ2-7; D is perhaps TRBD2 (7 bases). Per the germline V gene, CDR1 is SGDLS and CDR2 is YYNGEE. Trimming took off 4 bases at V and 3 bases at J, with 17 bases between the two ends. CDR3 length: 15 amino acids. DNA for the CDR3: TGTGCCAGCAGCTCCGGGGGGACACCTGACTACGAGCAGTACTTC. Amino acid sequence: CASSSGGTPDYEQYF.

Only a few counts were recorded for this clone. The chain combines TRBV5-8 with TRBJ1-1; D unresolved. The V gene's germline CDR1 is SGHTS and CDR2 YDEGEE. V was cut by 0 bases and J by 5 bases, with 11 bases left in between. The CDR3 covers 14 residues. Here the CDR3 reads CASSLGTAGTEAFF. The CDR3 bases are TGTGCCAGCAGCTTGGGAACCGCCGGGACTGAAGCTTTCTTT.

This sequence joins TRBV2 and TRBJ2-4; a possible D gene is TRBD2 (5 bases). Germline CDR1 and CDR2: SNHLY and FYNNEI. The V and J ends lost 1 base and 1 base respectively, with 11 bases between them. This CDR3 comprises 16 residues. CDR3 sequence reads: CASSEDKGGAKNIQYF. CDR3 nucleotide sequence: TGTGCCAGCAGTGAAGATAAGGGCGGGGCCAAAAACATTCAGTACTTC.

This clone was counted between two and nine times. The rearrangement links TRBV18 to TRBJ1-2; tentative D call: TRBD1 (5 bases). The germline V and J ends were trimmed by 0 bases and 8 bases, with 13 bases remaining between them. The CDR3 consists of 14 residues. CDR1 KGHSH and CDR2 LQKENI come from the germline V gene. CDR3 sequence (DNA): TGTGCCAGCTCACCACCGGCAGGGCTGAAGGGCTACACCTTC. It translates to CASSPPAGLKGYTF.

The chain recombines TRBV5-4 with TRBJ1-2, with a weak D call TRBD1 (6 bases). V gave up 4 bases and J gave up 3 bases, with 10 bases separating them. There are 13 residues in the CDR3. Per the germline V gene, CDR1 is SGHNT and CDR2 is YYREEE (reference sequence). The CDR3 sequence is CASSEDSYYGYTF. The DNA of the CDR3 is TGTGCCAGCAGCGAGGACAGTTACTATGGCTACACCTTC.

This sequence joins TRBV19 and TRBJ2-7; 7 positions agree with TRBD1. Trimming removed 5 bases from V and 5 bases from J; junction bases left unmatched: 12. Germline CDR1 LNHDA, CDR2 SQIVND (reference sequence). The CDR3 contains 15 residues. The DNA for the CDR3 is TGTGCCAGTAGTGTCCAACAGGGGACGAAAGACGAGCAGTACTTC. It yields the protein CASSVQQGTKDEQYF.

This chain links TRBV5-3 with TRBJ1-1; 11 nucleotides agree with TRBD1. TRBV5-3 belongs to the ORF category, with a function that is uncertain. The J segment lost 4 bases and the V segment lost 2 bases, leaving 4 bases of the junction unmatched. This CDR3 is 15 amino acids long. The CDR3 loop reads CARSFPGTGGTEAFF. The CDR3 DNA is TGTGCCAGAAGCTTCCCCGGGACAGGGGGCACTGAAGCTTTCTTT.

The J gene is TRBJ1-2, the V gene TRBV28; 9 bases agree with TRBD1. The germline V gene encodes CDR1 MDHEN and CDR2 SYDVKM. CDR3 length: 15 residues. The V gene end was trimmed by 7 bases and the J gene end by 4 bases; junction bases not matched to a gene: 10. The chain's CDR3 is CASTTGGSPAYGYTF. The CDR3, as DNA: TGTGCCAGCACAACAGGGGGCAGCCCTGCCTATGGCTACACCTTC.

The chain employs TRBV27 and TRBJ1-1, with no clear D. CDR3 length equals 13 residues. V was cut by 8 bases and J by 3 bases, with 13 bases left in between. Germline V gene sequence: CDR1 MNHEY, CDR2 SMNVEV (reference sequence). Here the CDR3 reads CASRAIFDTEAFF. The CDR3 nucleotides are TGTGCCAGCCGTGCTATATTTGACACTGAAGCTTTCTTT.

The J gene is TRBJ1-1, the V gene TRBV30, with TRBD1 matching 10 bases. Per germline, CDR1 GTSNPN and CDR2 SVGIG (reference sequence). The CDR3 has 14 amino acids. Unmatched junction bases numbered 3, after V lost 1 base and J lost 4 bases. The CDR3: CAWSGQGAFTEAFF. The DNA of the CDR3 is TGTGCCTGGAGTGGACAGGGGGCCTTCACTGAAGCTTTCTTT.

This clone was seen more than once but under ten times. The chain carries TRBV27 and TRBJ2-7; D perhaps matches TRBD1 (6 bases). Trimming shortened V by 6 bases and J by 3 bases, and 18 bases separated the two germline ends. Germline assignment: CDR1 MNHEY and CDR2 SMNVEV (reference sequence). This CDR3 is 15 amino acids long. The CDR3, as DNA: TGTGCCAGCAGCAAATCCGGGACACTTGTCTACGAGCAGTACTTC. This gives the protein CASSKSGTLVYEQYF.

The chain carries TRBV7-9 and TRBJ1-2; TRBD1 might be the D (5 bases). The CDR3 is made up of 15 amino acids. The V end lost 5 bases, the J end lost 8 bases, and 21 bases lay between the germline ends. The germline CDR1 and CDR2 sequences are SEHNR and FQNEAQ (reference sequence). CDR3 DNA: TGTGCCAGCAGCCCAGCGTTCGGGGGAAGGTGGGGCTACACCTTC. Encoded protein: CASSPAFGGRWGYTF.

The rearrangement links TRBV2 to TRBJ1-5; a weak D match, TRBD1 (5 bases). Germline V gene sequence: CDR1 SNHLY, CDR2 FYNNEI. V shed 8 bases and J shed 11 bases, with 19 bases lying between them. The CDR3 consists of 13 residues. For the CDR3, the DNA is TGTGCCAGCGGGTCGGGGGAAGTGGTCGCCCAGCATTTT. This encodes CASGSGEVVAQHF.

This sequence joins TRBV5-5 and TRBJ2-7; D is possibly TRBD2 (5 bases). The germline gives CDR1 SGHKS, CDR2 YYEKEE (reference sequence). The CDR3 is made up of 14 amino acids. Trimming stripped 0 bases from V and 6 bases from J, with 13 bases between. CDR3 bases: TGTGCCAGCAGCTTGGATGGGGTAGGAGGCGAGCAGTACTTC. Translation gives CASSLDGVGGEQYF.

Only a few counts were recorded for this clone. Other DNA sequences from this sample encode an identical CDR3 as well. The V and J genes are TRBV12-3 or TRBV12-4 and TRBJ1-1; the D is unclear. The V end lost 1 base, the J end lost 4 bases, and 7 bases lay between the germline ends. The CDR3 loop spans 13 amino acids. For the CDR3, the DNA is TGTGCCAGCAGTTTAGGGGGAGGCACTGAAGCTTTCTTT. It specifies CASSLGGGTEAFF.

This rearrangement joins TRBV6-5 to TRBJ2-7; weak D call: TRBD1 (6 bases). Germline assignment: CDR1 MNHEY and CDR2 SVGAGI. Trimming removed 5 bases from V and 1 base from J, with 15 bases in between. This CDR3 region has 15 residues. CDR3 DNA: TGTGCCAGCAGTAAAACAGGGAAACCTTCCTACGAGCAGTACTTC. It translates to CASSKTGKPSYEQYF.

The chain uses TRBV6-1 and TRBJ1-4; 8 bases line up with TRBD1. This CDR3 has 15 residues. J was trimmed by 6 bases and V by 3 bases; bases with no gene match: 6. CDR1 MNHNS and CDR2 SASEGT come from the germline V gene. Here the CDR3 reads CASSDDRGSDEKLFF. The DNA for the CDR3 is TGTGCCAGCAGTGACGACAGGGGTTCGGATGAAAAACTGTTTTTT.

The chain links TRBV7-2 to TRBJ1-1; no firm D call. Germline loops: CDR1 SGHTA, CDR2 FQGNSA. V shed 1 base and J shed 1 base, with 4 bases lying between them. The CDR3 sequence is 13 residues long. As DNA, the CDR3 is TGTGCCAGCAGCTTAGTAGCGAACACTGAAGCTTTCTTT. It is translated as CASSLVANTEAFF. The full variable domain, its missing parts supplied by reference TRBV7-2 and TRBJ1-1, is GAGVSQSPSNKVTEKGKDVELRCDPISGHTALYWYRQSLGQGLEFLIYFQGNSAPDKSGLPSDRFSAERTGGSVSTLTIQRTQQEDSAVYLCASSLVANTEAFFGQGTRLTVV.

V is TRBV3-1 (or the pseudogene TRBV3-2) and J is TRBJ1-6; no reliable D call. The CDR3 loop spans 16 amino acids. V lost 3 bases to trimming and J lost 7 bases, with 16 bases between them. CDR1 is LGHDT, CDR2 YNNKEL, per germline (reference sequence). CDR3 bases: TGTGCCAGCAGCCAGGGCAGCTTAATTGGAAATTCACCCCTCCACTTT. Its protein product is CASSQGSLIGNSPLHF.

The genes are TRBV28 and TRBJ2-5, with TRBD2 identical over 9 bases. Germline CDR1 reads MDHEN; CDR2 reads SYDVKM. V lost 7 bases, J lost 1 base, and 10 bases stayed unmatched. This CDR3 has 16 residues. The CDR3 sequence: CASTPAGGLAQETQYF. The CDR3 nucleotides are TGTGCCAGCACCCCAGCGGGGGGCTTAGCCCAAGAGACCCAGTACTTC.

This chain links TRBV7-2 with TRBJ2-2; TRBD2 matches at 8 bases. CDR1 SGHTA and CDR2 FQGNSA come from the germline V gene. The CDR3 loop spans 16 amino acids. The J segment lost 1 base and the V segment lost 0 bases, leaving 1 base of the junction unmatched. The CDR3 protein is CASSLAGLGNTGELFF. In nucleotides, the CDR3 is TGTGCCAGCAGCTTAGCGGGACTAGGGAACACCGGGGAGCTGTTTTTT.

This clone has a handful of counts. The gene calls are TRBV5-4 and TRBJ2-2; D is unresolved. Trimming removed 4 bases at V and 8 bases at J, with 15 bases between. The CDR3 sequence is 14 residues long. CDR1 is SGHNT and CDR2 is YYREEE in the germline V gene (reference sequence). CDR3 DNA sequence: TGTGCCAGCAGCAACGACTGGGTTGCGGGGGAGCTGTTTTTT. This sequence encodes CASSNDWVAGELFF.

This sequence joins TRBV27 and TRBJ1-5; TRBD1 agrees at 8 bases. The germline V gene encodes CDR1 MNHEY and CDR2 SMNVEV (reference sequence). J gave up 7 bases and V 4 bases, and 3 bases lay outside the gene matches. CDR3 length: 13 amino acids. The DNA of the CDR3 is TGTGCCAGCAGTTCGGACAGGGTCCAGCCCCAGCATTTT. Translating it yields CASSSDRVQPQHF.

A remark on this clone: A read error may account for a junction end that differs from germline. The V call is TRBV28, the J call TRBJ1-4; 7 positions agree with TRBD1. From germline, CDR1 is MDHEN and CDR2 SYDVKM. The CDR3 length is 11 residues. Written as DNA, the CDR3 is TGTGCCAGCAGTTTAACACAGGGGTTGGTTTTT. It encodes CASSLTQGLVF.

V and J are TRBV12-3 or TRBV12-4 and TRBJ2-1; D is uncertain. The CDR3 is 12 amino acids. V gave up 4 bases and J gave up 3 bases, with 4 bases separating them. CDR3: CASSSFYNEQFF. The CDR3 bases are TGTGCCAGCAGTTCCTTCTACAATGAGCAGTTCTTC.

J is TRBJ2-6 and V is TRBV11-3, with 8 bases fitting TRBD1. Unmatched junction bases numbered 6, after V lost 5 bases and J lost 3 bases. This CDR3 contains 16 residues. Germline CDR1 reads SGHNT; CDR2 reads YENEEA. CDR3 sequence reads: CASSARQGIGANVLTF. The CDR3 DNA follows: TGTGCCAGCAGCGCAAGACAGGGGATTGGGGCCAACGTCCTGACTTTC. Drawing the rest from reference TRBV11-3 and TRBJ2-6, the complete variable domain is EAGVVQSPRYKIIEKKQPVAFWCNPISGHNTLYWYLQNLGQGPELLIRYENEEAVDDSQLPKDRFSAERLKGVDSTLKIQPAELGDSAVYLCASSARQGIGANVLTFGAGSRLTVL.

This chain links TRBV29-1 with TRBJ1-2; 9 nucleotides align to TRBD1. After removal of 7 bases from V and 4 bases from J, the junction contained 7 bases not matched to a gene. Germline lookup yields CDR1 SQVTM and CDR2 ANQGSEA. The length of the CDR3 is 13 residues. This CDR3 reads CSAPGQGTYGYTF. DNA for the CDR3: TGCAGCGCCCCGGGACAGGGAACCTATGGCTACACCTTC.

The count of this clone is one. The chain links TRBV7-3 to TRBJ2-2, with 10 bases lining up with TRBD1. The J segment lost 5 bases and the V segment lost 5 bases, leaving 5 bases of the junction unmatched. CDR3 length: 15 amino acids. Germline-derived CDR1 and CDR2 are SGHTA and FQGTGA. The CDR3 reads CASSGQGGITGELFF. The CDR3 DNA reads TGTGCCAGCAGCGGACAGGGGGGAATTACCGGGGAGCTGTTTTTT.